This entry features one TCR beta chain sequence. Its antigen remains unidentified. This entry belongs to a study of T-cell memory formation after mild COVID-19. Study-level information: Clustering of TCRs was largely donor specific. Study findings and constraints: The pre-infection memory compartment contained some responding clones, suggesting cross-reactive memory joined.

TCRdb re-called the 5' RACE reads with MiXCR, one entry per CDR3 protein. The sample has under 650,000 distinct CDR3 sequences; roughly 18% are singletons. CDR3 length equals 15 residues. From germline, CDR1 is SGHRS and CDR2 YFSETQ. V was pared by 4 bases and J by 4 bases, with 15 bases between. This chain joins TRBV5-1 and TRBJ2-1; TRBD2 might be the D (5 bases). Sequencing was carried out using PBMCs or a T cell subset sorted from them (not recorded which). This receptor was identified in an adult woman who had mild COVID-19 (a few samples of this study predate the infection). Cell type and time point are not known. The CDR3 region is CASSLDLNPYNEQFF. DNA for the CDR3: TGCGCCAGCAGCCTGGACTTGAACCCGTACAATGAGCAGTTCTTC.